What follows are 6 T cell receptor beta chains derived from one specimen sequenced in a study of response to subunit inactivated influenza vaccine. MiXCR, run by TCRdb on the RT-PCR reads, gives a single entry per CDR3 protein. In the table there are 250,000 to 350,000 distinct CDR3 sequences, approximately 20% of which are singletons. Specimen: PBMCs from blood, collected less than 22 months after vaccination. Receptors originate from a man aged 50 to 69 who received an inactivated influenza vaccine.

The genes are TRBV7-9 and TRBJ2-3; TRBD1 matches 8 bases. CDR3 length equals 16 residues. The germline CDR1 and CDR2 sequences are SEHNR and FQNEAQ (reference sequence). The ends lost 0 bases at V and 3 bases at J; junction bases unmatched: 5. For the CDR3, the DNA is TGTGCCAGCAGCTTAGCGATCGGACAGGGAACAGATACGCAGTATTTT. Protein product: CASSLAIGQGTDTQYF. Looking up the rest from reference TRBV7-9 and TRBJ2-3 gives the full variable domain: DTGVSQNPRHKITKRGQNVTFRCDPISEHNRLYWYRQTLGQGPEFLTYFQNEAQLEKSRLLSDRFSAERPKGSFSTLEIQRTEQGDSAMYLCASSLAIGQGTDTQYFGPGTRLTVL.

The chain's CDR3 is CASSPGTSGMTETQYF. The CDR3 DNA reads TGTGCCAGCAGTCCCGGGACTAGCGGGATGACGGAGACCCAGTACTTC. J is TRBJ2-5 and V is TRBV12-3 or TRBV12-4; 13 nucleotides match TRBD2. This CDR3 comprises 16 residues. V lost 5 bases to trimming and J lost 5 bases; unmatched junction nucleotides: 8.

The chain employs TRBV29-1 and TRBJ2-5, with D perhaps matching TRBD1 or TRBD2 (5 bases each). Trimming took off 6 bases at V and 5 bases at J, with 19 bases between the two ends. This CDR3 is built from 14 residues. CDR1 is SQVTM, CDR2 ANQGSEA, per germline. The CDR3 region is CSVNPGRSRETQYF. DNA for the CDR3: TGCAGCGTCAATCCGGGACGCTCGCGGGAGACCCAGTACTTC. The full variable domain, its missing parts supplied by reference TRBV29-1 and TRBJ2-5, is SAVISQKPSRDICQRGTSLTIQCQVDSQVTMMFWYRQQPGQSLTLIATANQGSEATYESGFVIDKFPISRPNLTFSTLTVSNMSPEDSSIYLCSVNPGRSRETQYFGPGTRLLVL.

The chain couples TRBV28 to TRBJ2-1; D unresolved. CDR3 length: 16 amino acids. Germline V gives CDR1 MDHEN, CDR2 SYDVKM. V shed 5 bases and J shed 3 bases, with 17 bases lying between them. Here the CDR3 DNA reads TGTGCCAGCAGTACCCTGGCCCCGGACCGCTACAATGAGCAGTTCTTC. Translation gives CASSTLAPDRYNEQFF.

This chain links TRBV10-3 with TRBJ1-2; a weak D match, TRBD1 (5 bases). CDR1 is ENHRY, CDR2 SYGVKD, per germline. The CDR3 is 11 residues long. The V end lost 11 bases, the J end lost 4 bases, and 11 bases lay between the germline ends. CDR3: CAPDSSYGYTF. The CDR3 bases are TGTGCCCCAGACAGCTCCTATGGCTACACCTTC.

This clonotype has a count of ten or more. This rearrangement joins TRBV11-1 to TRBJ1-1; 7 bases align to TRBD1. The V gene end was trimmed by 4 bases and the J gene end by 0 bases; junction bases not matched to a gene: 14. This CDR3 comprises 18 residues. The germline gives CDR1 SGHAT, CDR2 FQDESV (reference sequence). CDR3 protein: CASSSGVPGQKMNTEAFF. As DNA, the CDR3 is TGTGCCAGCAGCTCCGGGGTACCGGGACAGAAAATGAACACTGAAGCTTTCTTT.